This T cell receptor (beta chain) was recovered during a study of blood T cell repertoires in COVID-19. Per the original methods: For nucleated cells, counts were estimated from reference gene primer amplification. The data were produced by immunoSEQ multiplex PCR, yet TCRdb's version contains in-frame clones alone and is incomplete. The V and J calls and clone size come from that table; D and trimming were worked out from the DNA. The data show about 410,000 clones, with 70% to 90% seen just once and over 1.3% held by the top ten. The receptor was isolated from a woman in her thirties with active or convalescent COVID-19. Sequencing was performed on peripheral blood.

CDR3 loop: CASSFSGSLAYEQFF. CDR3 in DNA: TGTGCCAGCAGTTTTAGCGGGAGTCTTGCCTATGAGCAGTTCTTC. This sequence joins TRBV27 and TRBJ2-1; 9 bases are a match to TRBD2. The CDR3 totals 15 residues. Germline CDR1 is MNHEY and CDR2 is SMNVEV (reference sequence). Losses at the gene ends were 3 bases for V and 8 bases for J; bases not matched to a gene: 8.